This T cell receptor beta chain derives from a study of blood T cell repertoires in COVID-19. Study-wide background: Specimens from acute and convalescent COVID-19 originated in the United States, Italy and Spain. PBMCs, B-cell-depleted T cells, or T cells provided the cDNA or gDNA that made up the material.

CDR3 length: 13 residues. V was cut by 3 bases and J by 3 bases, with 11 bases left in between. The germline V gene encodes CDR1 DFQATT and CDR2 SNEGSKA (reference sequence). Per the original methods: Reference gene primers were amplified, and this amplification served to estimate nucleated cell counts. Repertoires were generated with immunoSEQ multiplex PCR, while TCRdb's copy carries only in-frame clones and drops some. V, J and clone size were drawn from that table, and D and trimming were deduced from the DNA. The repertoire holds under 150,000 clones, over 75% seen once, with less than 2.5% in the top ten.

The material sequenced was peripheral blood. The J gene is TRBJ2-5, the V gene TRBV20-1; TRBD1 might be the D (5 bases). This clonotype was sampled from a man aged 65-85 years with active COVID-19. The DNA of the CDR3 is TGCAGTGCTAGTGTTGGACACGAAGAGACCCAGTACTTC. Amino acids: CSASVGHEETQYF.